This T cell receptor beta chain was observed in a study of cytomegalovirus exposure and HLA in healthy donors. Study-wide points: When presence/absence was analysed, sequencing depth was taken to be roughly uniform across donors. Later analysis suggested links between common viral pathogens and several top significant clusters. Researchers reported in a later analysis that a missense DCLRE1C variant was tied to TCR beta V- and J-gene trimming.

Germline loops: CDR1 SGDLS, CDR2 YYNGEE. The CDR3 contains 17 residues. V was shortened by 0 bases and J by 0 bases, with 13 bases between the two germline ends. Concerning this clone itself: Its antigen is still unknown.

Primers for the PCR totalled 60 Vbeta and 13 Jbeta. Sequencing used immunoSEQ multiplex PCR; TCRdb keeps in-frame clones, though not all of them. The sample consists of 150,000 to 200,000 clones, around 83% of them appearing once. This chain joins TRBV9 and TRBJ2-1, with D unclear. This receptor was obtained from a man aged 45 to 65 in good health and CMV-seropositive. The sample taken for sequencing was PBMCs. Written as DNA, the CDR3 is TGTGCCAGCAGCGTAGGGGCAGGCCGCAGCTCCTACAATGAGCAGTTCTTC. It encodes CASSVGAGRSSYNEQFF.